The subject of this entry is one TCR beta chain. This CDR3 comprises 14 residues. Deletions cut 2 bases from V and 3 bases from J, with 10 bases between. The germline gives CDR1 MNHNS, CDR2 SASEGT. The sample originates from a study of OX40 agonist ivuxolimab in advanced cancers. The protocol was immunoSEQ multiplex PCR, while the TCRdb copy is restricted to in-frame clones and leaves out a portion. This sample yields some 43,000 clones, of which 87% are seen a single time; around 40% belongs to the top ten. The clonotype was recovered from an adult with an advanced solid tumor such as melanoma, head and neck, liver or kidney cancer. V gene TRBV6-1 combines with J gene TRBJ2-5, with no clear D. Sequencing used CD4+ or CD8+ T cells sorted from blood, obtained in a trial of the OX40 agonist ivuxolimab. DNA for the CDR3: TGTGCCAGCAGTGAATTGGGTAGAAAAGAGACCCAGTACTTC. Residues: CASSELGRKETQYF.